This record covers a single TCR beta chain. The antigen is undetermined. As diagnostic evidence, clinical symptoms, serum thyroxine, TRAb, thyroid ultrasound and orbital computed tomography were relied upon. The source of the sample is a study of Graves' ophthalmopathy and Graves' hyperthyroidism. Study summary: Hyperthyroidism counted as stable given no ophthalmopathy within 18 months of follow-up. Study-wide results and caveats: Among thyroid clonotypes expanded above 0.001 frequency, most also appeared in blood.

Transcripts of RNA were the source for amplifying TCR beta CDR3 regions. RT-PCR in the first round used HTBI primers; a second-round multiplex PCR followed. TCRdb analysed the multiplex PCR reads with MiXCR anew, one entry per CDR3 protein. The sample shows around 1.1 million distinct CDR3 sequences, less than 45% of them seen only once. With 5 bases clipped from V and 4 bases from J, the junction kept 5 bases outside the gene matches. Germline lookup yields CDR1 LNHDA and CDR2 SQIVND (reference sequence). The CDR3 has 15 residues. The chain carries TRBV19 and TRBJ2-2; 9 nucleotides align to TRBD1. This receptor was taken from an adult man with Graves' hyperthyroidism. The specimen was peripheral blood or thyroid tissue (not recorded which). The DNA for the CDR3 is TGTGCCAGTAGTCTTCCGACAGGGGGCACCGGGGAGCTGTTTTTT. This gives the protein CASSLPTGGTGELFF.